This T cell receptor beta chain was retrieved from a study of CD8+ T cells in alopecia areata. Treatment given: oral pan-JAK inhibitor, 5-10 mg twice daily. Researchers picked out CD4+ and CD8+ T cells from PBMCs by sorting. V gave up 2 bases and J gave up 3 bases, with 8 bases separating them. The CDR3 consists of 13 residues. Germline V gene lookup returns CDR1 SGHDT and CDR2 YYEEEE. cDNA serving as the sequencing template came from extracted, reverse transcribed RNA. TCRdb keeps only in-frame clones here, not all; method: immunoSEQ multiplex PCR. The sample has roughly 100,000 clones; 50% to 75% are singletons.

This clonotype was sampled from a human donor with alopecia areata. Sample: CD8+ T cells sorted from blood, taken at week 4, from a patient treated with tofacitinib. This chain uses TRBV5-6 with TRBJ2-5; TRBD2 might be the D (5 bases). Written as DNA, the CDR3 is TGTGCCAGCAGCTTTGACGGGAAAGAGACCCAGTACTTC. Translating it yields CASSFDGKETQYF.